This paragraph reports one T cell receptor beta chain. Per the germline V gene, CDR1 is SGHVS and CDR2 is FNYEAQ. Unmatched junction bases numbered 4, after V lost 6 bases and J lost 0 bases. CDR3 length: 15 residues. The repertoire was sequenced with immunoSEQ multiplex PCR; TCRdb's copy has only in-frame clones and lacks some. This table has about 200,000 clones, 85% to 90% appearing once. This record belongs to a study of blood T cell repertoires in COVID-19. Sequencing was carried out using peripheral blood. This TCR was recovered from a man aged 35-49 years with active or convalescent COVID-19. The chain has TRBV7-6 and TRBJ1-4; 7 nucleotides align to TRBD1. The CDR3 DNA reads as TGTGCCAGCAGACAGGGGACAACAACTAATGAAAAACTGTTTTTT. Protein: CASRQGTTTNEKLFF.